Presented here are 3 T cell receptor beta chains from one specimen sequenced in a study of a mutant IDH1 vaccine in newly diagnosed glioma. Assay: immunoSEQ multiplex PCR; the TCRdb copy retains only in-frame clones and omits some. Among about 98,000 clones listed, 70% to 90% were seen once. The time point was: baseline, week 1 (first vaccination visit). The sample's treatment: pre-vaccination baseline after standard-of-care therapy. Sequenced here: PBMCs, sampled from a glioma patient treated with radiotherapy, temozolomide or both. The receptors were gathered from a woman in her forties or fifties with glioma.

The gene calls are TRBV28 and TRBJ1-5, with 7 positions matching TRBD1. Trimming took 8 bases from V and 2 from J; bases not matched to a gene: 9. This CDR3 is 15 amino acids long. Germline assignment: CDR1 MDHEN and CDR2 SYDVKM. CDR3 DNA sequence: TGTGCCAGCTCGCGCCGAGGACAGGGCAATCAGCCCCAGCATTTT. Its translation: CASSRRGQGNQPQHF.

This sequence joins TRBV30 and TRBJ2-1; D gene ambiguous. From germline, CDR1 is GTSNPN and CDR2 SVGIG (reference sequence). The V gene lost 0 bases and the J gene lost 4 bases, with 16 bases spanning the gap. The CDR3 is made up of 16 amino acids. The CDR3 is CAWSVGLDGVYNEQFF. CDR3 in DNA: TGTGCCTGGAGTGTAGGGCTAGATGGCGTTTACAATGAGCAGTTCTTC.

CDR3 sequence: CASSDSGTSVRYTF. CDR3 DNA: TGTGCCAGCAGTGATTCTGGGACATCAGTCCGCTACACCTTC. This chain uses TRBV6-1 with TRBJ1-2, with D possibly TRBD1 on 6 matching bases. The CDR3 spans 14 residues. Between the trimmed V and J ends, which lost 3 bases and 9 bases, there was a span of 17 bases. Germline V gene lookup returns CDR1 MNHNS and CDR2 SASEGT.